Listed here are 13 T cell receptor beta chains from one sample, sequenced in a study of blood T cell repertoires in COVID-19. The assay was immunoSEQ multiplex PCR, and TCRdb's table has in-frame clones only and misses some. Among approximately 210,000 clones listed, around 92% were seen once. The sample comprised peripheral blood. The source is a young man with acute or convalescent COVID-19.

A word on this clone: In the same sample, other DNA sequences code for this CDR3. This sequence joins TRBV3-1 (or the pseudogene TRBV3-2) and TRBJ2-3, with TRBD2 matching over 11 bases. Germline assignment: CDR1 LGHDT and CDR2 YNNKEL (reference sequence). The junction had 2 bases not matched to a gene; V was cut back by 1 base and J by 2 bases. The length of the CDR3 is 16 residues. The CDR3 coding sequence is TGTGCCAGCAGCCAAGTAGCGGGGGGGCTCACAGATACGCAGTATTTT. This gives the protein CASSQVAGGLTDTQYF.

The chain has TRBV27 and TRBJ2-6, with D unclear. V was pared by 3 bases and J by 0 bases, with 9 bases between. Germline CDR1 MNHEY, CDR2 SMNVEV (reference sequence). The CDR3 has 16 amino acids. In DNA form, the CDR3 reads TGTGCCAGCAGTTTCCAGCGAGACTCTGGGGCCAACGTCCTGACTTTC. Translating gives CASSFQRDSGANVLTF.

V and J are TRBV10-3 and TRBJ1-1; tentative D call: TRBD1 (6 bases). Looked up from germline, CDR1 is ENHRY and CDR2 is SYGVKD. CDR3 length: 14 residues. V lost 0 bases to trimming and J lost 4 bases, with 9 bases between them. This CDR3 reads CAISESTGFTEAFF. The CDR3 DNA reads TGTGCCATCAGTGAGTCGACAGGTTTCACTGAAGCTTTCTTT.

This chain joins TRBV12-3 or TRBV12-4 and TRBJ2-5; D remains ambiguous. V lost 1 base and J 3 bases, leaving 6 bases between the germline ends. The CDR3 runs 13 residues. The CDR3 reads CASSLGRKETQYF. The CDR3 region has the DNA TGTGCCAGCAGTTTAGGCAGAAAAGAGACCCAGTACTTC.

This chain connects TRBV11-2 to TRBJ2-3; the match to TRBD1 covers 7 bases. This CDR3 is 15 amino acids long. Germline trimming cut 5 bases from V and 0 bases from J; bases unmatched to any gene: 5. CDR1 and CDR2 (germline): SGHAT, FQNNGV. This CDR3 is CASSPLGQSTDTQYF. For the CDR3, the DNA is TGTGCCAGCAGCCCCCTGGGACAGAGCACAGATACGCAGTATTTT.

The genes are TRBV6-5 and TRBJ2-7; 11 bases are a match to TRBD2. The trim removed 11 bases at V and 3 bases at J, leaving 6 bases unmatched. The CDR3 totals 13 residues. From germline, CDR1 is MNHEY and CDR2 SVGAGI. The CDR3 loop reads CAAGTSGFYEQYF. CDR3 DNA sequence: TGTGCCGCCGGGACTAGCGGCTTCTACGAGCAGTACTTC.

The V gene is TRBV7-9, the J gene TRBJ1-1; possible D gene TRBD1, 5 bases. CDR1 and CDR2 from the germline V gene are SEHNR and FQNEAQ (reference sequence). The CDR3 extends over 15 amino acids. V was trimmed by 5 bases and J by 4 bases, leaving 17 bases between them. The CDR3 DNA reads TGTGCCAGCAGCACTACTCAAGGGGTGAGCACTGAAGCTTTCTTT. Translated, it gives CASSTTQGVSTEAFF.

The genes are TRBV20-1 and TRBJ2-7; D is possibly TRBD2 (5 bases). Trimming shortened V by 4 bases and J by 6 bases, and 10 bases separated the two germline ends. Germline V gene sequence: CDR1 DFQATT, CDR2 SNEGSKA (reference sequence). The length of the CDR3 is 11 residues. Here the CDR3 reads CSATSGFEQYF. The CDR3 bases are TGCAGTGCTACCTCGGGGTTCGAGCAGTACTTC.

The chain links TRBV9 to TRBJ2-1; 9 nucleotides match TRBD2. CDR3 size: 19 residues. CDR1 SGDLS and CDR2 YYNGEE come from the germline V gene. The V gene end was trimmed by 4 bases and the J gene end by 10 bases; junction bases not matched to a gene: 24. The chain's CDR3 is CASSPLPGLLAGEKGEQFF. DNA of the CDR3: TGTGCCAGCAGCCCACTCCCCGGCCTACTAGCGGGCGAAAAGGGAGAGCAGTTCTTC.

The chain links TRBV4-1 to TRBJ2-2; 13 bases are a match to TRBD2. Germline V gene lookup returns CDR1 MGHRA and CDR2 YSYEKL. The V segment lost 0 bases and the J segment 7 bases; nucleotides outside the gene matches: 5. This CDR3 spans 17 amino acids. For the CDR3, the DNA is TGCGCCAGCAGCCAAGAAGGACTAGCGGGAGTTGGCGGGGAGCTGTTTTTT. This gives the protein CASSQEGLAGVGGELFF.

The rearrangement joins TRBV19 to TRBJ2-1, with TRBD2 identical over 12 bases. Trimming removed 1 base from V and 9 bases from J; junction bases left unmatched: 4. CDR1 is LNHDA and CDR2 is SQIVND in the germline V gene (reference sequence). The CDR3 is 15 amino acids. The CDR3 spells CASSIGLAGVAEQFF. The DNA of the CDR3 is TGTGCCAGTAGTATAGGACTAGCGGGAGTAGCTGAGCAGTTCTTC.

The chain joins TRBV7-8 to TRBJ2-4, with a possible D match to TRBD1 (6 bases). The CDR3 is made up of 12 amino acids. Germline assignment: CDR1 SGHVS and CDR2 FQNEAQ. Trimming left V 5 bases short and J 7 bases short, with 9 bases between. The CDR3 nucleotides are TGTGCCAGCAGCCCCCAGGGGAACATTCAGTACTTC. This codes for CASSPQGNIQYF.

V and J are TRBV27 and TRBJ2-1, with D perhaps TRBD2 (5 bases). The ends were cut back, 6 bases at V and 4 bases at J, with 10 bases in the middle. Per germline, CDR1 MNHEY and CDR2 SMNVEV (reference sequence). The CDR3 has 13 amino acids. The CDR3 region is CASRIGKYNEQFF. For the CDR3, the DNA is TGTGCCAGCAGAATCGGGAAGTACAATGAGCAGTTCTTC.